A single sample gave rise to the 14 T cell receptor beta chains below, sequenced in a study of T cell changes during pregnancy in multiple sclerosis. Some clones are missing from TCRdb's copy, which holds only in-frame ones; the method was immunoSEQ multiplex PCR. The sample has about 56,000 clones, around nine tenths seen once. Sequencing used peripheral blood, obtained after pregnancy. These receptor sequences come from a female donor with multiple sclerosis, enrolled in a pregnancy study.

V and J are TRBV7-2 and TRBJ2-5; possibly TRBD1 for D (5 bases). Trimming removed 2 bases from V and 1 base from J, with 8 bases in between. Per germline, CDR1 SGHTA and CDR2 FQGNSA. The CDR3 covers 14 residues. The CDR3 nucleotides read TGTGCCAGCAGCTTAAACAGGATCCAAGAGACCCAGTACTTC. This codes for CASSLNRIQETQYF.

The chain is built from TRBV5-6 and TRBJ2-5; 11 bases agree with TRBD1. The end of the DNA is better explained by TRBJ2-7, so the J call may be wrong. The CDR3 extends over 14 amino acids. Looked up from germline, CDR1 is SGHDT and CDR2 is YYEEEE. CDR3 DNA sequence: TGTGCCAGCAGCAGGACAGGGGGCCGTTACGAGCAGTACTTC. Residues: CASSRTGGRYEQYF.

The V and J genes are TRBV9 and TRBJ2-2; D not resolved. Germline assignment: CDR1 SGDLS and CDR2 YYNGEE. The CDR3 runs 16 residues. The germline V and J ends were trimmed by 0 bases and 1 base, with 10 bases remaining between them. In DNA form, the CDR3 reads TGTGCCAGCAGCGTAGCGGCGGCCCGGAACACCGGGGAGCTGTTTTTT. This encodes CASSVAAARNTGELFF.

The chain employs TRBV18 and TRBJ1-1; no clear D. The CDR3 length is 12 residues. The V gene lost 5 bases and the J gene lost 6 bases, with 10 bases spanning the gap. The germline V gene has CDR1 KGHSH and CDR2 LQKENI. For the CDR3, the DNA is TGTGCCAGCTCAACTTACGGGGCTGAAGCTTTCTTT. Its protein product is CASSTYGAEAFF.

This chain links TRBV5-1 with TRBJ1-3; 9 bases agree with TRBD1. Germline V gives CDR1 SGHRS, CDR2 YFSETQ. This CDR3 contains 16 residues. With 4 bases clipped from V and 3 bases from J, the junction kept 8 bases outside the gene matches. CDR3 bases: TGCGCCAGCAGCCGAATCACAGGGGGCTATGGAAACACCATATATTTT. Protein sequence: CASSRITGGYGNTIYF.

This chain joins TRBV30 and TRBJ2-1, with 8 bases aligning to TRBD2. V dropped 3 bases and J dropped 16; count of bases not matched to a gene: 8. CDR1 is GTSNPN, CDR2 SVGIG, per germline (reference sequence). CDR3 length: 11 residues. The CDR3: CAWSLGGGCFF. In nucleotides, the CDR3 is TGTGCCTGGAGCCTCGGGGGGGGTTGTTTCTTC.

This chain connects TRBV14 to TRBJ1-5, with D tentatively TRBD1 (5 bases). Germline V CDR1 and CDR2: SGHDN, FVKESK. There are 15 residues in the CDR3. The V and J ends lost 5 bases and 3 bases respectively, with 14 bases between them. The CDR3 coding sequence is TGTGCCAGCAGCGCCCTCGGGGGTTTCAATCAGCCCCAGCATTTT. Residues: CASSALGGFNQPQHF.

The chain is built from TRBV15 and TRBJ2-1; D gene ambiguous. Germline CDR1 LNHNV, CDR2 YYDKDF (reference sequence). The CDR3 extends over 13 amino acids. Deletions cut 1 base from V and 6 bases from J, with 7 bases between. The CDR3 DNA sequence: TGTGCCACCAGCAGAGTATCCGGCAATGAGCAGTTCTTC. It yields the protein CATSRVSGNEQFF.

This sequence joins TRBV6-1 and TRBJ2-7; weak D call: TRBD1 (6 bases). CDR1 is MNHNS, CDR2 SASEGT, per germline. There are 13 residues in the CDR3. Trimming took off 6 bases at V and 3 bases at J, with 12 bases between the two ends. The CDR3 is CASSRPDSYEQYF. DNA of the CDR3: TGTGCCAGCAGCCGCCCGGACAGCTACGAGCAGTACTTC.

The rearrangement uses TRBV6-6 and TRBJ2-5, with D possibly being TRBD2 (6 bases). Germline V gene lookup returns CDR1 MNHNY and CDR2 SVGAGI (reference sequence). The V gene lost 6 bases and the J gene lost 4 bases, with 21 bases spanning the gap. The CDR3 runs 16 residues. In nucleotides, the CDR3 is TGTGCCAGCAGCCTAAGGGGCGTGGGGGGTGGAGAGACCCAGTACTTC. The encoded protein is CASSLRGVGGGETQYF.

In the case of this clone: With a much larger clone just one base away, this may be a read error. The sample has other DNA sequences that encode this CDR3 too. The CDR3 protein is CASSLTGGDTEAFF. For the CDR3, the DNA is TGTGCCAGCAGCTTAACAGGGGGGGACACTGAAGCTTTCTTT. The chain couples TRBV7-3 to TRBJ1-1; a possible D gene is TRBD1 (6 bases). CDR1 is SGHTA and CDR2 is FQGTGA in the germline V gene. The V and J ends lost 0 bases and 3 bases respectively, with 8 bases between them. CDR3 size: 14 residues.

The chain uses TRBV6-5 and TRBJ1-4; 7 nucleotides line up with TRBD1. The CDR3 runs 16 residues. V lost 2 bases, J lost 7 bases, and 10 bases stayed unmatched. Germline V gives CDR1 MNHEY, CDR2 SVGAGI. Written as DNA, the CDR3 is TGTGCCAGCAGTTACGGTCTGTTGCCAGGGGGTGAAAAACTGTTTTTT. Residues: CASSYGLLPGGEKLFF.

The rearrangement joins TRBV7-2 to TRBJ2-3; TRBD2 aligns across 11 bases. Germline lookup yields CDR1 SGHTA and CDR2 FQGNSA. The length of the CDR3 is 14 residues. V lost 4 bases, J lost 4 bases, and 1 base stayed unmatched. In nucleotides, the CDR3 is TGTGCCAGCAGCTCTAGCGGGGGGCCAGATACGCAGTATTTT. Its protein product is CASSSSGGPDTQYF.

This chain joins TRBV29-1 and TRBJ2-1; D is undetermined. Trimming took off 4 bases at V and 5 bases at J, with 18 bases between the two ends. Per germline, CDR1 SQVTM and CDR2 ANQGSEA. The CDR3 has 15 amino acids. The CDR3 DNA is TGCAGCGTTGTTAACAAGATTCGGGTGGACAATGAGCAGTTCTTC. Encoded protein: CSVVNKIRVDNEQFF.